This entry lists 32 T cell receptor beta chains sequenced from one sample in a study of CD8+ T cells in alopecia areata. After isolation, RNA underwent reverse transcription to generate cDNA as the sequencing template. Assay used: immunoSEQ multiplex PCR; TCRdb lists only in-frame clones, some missing. The sample carries some 150,000 clones, 45% to 55% recorded once. Material: CD8+ T cells sorted from blood, obtained at week 0. The receptors were gathered from a human donor with alopecia areata.

This chain links TRBV9 with TRBJ2-5; D uncertain. Germline-derived CDR1 and CDR2 are SGDLS and YYNGEE. The ends were cut back, 4 bases at V and 2 bases at J, with 12 bases in the middle. The CDR3 sequence is 14 residues long. In DNA form, the CDR3 reads TGTGCCAGCAGCCCCCGACAAAGACAAGAGACCCAGTACTTC. Translation: CASSPRQRQETQYF.

The CDR3 nucleotides read TGCAGCGTTAAGTGGGACACTGAAGCTTTCTTT. This codes for CSVKWDTEAFF. The chain carries TRBV29-1 and TRBJ1-1; D is unclear. V shed 5 bases and J shed 3 bases, with 7 bases lying between them. This CDR3 has 11 amino acids. The germline CDR1 and CDR2 sequences are SQVTM and ANQGSEA.

This clone came up a few times. The chain combines TRBV13 with TRBJ2-5, with 7 bases matching TRBD2. The V and J ends lost 4 bases and 2 bases, in that order; junction bases with no gene match: 4. CDR3 size: 14 residues. CDR1 PRHDT and CDR2 FYEKMQ come from the germline V gene (reference sequence). The chain's CDR3 is CASSSGLEQETQYF. The CDR3 region has the DNA TGTGCCAGCAGCTCAGGACTAGAGCAAGAGACCCAGTACTTC. Based on the CDR3 plus reference TRBV13 and TRBJ2-5, the full variable domain is AAGVIQSPRHLIKEKRETATLKCYPIPRHDTVYWYQQGPGQDPQFLISFYEKMQSDKGSIPDRFSAQQFSDYHSELNMSSLELGDSALYFCASSSGLEQETQYFGPGTRLLVL.

This clone was seen a single time. V is TRBV25-1 and J is TRBJ2-7, with a possible D match to TRBD1 (6 bases). Trimming shortened V by 3 bases and J by 0 bases, and 9 bases separated the two germline ends. Germline values: CDR1 MGHDK, CDR2 SYGVNS. The CDR3 is made up of 14 amino acids. CDR3 loop: CASSDTDSSYEQYF. DNA for the CDR3: TGTGCCAGCAGTGATACGGACAGCTCCTACGAGCAGTACTTC.

This clone has a handful of counts. V is TRBV4-3 and J is TRBJ1-1; 7 positions match TRBD1. This CDR3 is built from 14 residues. Looked up from germline, CDR1 is LGHNA and CDR2 is YSLEER. V lost 0 bases to trimming and J lost 7 bases; unmatched junction nucleotides: 5. In DNA form, the CDR3 reads TGCGCCAGCAGCCAAGAGACAGGGACTAGTGAAGCTTTCTTT. Translating it yields CASSQETGTSEAFF.

The chain joins TRBV29-1 to TRBJ2-1; weak D call: TRBD2 (6 bases). The V gene lost 6 bases and the J gene lost 6 bases, with 27 bases spanning the gap. The germline gives CDR1 SQVTM, CDR2 ANQGSEA. The CDR3 has 17 amino acids. The CDR3 protein is CSVPTQPTRGLGNEQFF. CDR3 DNA sequence: TGCAGCGTCCCGACCCAGCCGACTAGGGGCTTGGGCAATGAGCAGTTCTTC.

This clone was observed a few times. The chain combines TRBV6-5 with TRBJ2-7; 8 bases map to TRBD1. The germline gives CDR1 MNHEY, CDR2 SVGAGI. The CDR3 spans 12 residues. The V and J ends lost 6 bases and 6 bases, in that order; junction bases with no gene match: 4. The CDR3 is CASRRTGSEQYF. DNA of the CDR3: TGTGCCAGCAGACGGACAGGGAGCGAGCAGTACTTC.

The chain employs TRBV7-9 and TRBJ1-2; D unresolved. This CDR3 contains 11 residues. Trimming took 4 bases from V and 0 from J, leaving 0 bases between them. Germline values: CDR1 SEHNR, CDR2 FQNEAQ (reference sequence). CDR3 loop: CASSSNYGYTF. In DNA form, the CDR3 reads TGTGCCAGCAGCTCTAACTATGGCTACACCTTC. Full variable domain (outside the CDR3, taken from reference TRBV7-9 and TRBJ1-2): DTGVSQNPRHKITKRGQNVTFRCDPISEHNRLYWYRQTLGQGPEFLTYFQNEAQLEKSRLLSDRFSAERPKGSFSTLEIQRTEQGDSAMYLCASSSNYGYTFGSGTRLTVV.

In the case of this clone: Compared with germline, one end of the junction differs, possibly owing to a read error. This chain connects TRBV7-2 to TRBJ1-2, with a possible D match to TRBD1 (5 bases). The CDR3 consists of 14 residues. CDR1 is SGHTA and CDR2 is FQGNSA in the germline V gene. The DNA for the CDR3 is TGCGCCAGCAGCCAAGATGGTGCAGGGAATGGCTACACCTTC. It is translated as CASSQDGAGNGYTF. The entire variable domain, with the rest obtained from reference TRBV7-2 and TRBJ1-2, is as follows: GAGVSQSPSNKVTEKGKDVELRCDPISGHTALYWYRQSLGQGLEFLIYFQGNSAPDKSGLPSDRFSAERTGGSVSTLTIQRTQQEDSAVYLCASSQDGAGNGYTFGSGTRLTVV.

There are a few counts of this clone. The chain is built from TRBV11-2 and TRBJ2-1; 7 bases fit TRBD2. CDR3 length: 13 amino acids. Germline V gene data show CDR1 as SGHAT and CDR2 as FQNNGV. V lost 5 bases to trimming and J lost 7 bases; unmatched junction nucleotides: 5. The CDR3 loop reads CASSPSAGNEQFF. CDR3 sequence (DNA): TGTGCCAGCAGCCCCTCAGCGGGGAATGAGCAGTTCTTC.

The chain combines TRBV7-9 with TRBJ1-2; TRBD1 agrees at 10 bases. The V segment lost 5 bases and the J segment 4 bases; nucleotides outside the gene matches: 1. CDR3 size: 13 residues. The germline V gene encodes CDR1 SEHNR and CDR2 FQNEAQ (reference sequence). The chain's CDR3 is CASSRTGGYGYTF. The CDR3 DNA reads TGTGCCAGCAGCCGGACAGGGGGCTATGGCTACACCTTC. The full variable domain, in which reference TRBV7-9 and TRBJ1-2 provide the parts outside the CDR3, is DTGVSQNPRHKITKRGQNVTFRCDPISEHNRLYWYRQTLGQGPEFLTYFQNEAQLEKSRLLSDRFSAERPKGSFSTLEIQRTEQGDSAMYLCASSRTGGYGYTFGSGTRLTVV.

This rearrangement joins TRBV30 to TRBJ2-1; a weak D match, TRBD1 (6 bases). This CDR3 comprises 12 residues. Trimming shortened V by 4 bases and J by 4 bases, and 8 bases separated the two germline ends. Germline CDR1 and CDR2: GTSNPN and SVGIG (reference sequence). Here the CDR3 reads CAWKDRYNEQFF. The CDR3 nucleotides are TGTGCCTGGAAGGACAGATACAATGAGCAGTTCTTC.

This clone was counted many times. The chain uses TRBV4-1 and TRBJ1-4, with D perhaps matching TRBD1 (6 bases). The V end was cut by 0 bases, the J end by 8 bases, with 19 bases between. Looked up from germline, CDR1 is MGHRA and CDR2 is YSYEKL. CDR3 length: 17 residues. The CDR3 nucleotides are TGCGCCAGCAGCCAAGAAGTGCCGGGGGGCGGTCCGGAAAAACTGTTTTTT. This gives the protein CASSQEVPGGGPEKLFF.

The rearrangement joins TRBV2 to TRBJ1-2, with 7 nucleotides matching TRBD1. The CDR3 is 18 amino acids. Trimming took 4 bases from V and 1 from J; bases not matched to a gene: 15. CDR1 and CDR2 (germline): SNHLY, FYNNEI. The CDR3: CASSVNRQGRELNYGYTF. The CDR3 DNA is TGTGCCAGCAGTGTAAATCGACAGGGAAGGGAACTTAACTATGGCTACACCTTC. Complete variable domain (other parts from reference TRBV2 and TRBJ1-2): EPEVTQTPSHQVTQMGQEVILRCVPISNHLYFYWYRQILGQKVEFLVSFYNNEISEKSEIFDDQFSVERPDGSNFTLKIRSTKLEDSAMYFCASSVNRQGRELNYGYTFGSGTRLTVV.

The chain couples TRBV15 to TRBJ2-3; a weak D match, TRBD2 (5 bases). Germline V gene lookup returns CDR1 LNHNV and CDR2 YYDKDF (reference sequence). The CDR3 length is 13 residues. Between the trimmed V and J ends, which lost 8 bases and 5 bases, there was a span of 14 bases. The CDR3 DNA reads as TGTGCCACCGCGGACCGGGAAGGAGATACGCAGTATTTT. It translates to CATADREGDTQYF.

This clone turned up a few times. This rearrangement joins TRBV4-3 to TRBJ1-4; D is possibly TRBD1 (6 bases). The CDR3 has 16 residues. V lost 0 bases and J 3 bases, leaving 11 bases between the germline ends. The germline gives CDR1 LGHNA, CDR2 YSLEER. In DNA, the CDR3 is TGCGCCAGCAGCCAAGACGAGGGACAACCTAATGAAAAACTGTTTTTT. Translated: CASSQDEGQPNEKLFF.

The J gene is TRBJ2-7, the V gene TRBV21-1; no check of the table's D call, TRBD1, against the DNA was made. TRBV21-1 is noted as a pseudogene. The CDR3 consists of 15 residues. The CDR3 DNA reads as TGTGCCAGCAGCAAAGACCGGACAGGGGGCTACGAGCAGTACTTC. Encoded protein: CASSKDRTGGYEQYF.

J is TRBJ1-1 and V is TRBV5-6; 8 nucleotides match TRBD1. The CDR3 is 15 residues long. The junction had 7 bases not matched to a gene; V was cut back by 0 bases and J by 6 bases. Per the germline V gene, CDR1 is SGHDT and CDR2 is YYEEEE. CDR3 protein: CASSLGRDRGAEAFF. In nucleotides, the CDR3 is TGTGCCAGCAGCTTGGGTCGAGACAGGGGTGCTGAAGCTTTCTTT.

The CDR3 here is CAWSSQGVQETQYF. The CDR3 DNA sequence: TGTGCCTGGAGTTCACAGGGGGTACAAGAGACCCAGTACTTC. V and J are TRBV30 and TRBJ2-5; TRBD1 matches 8 bases. The CDR3 is made up of 14 amino acids. V was pared by 2 bases and J by 2 bases, with 4 bases of the junction left unmatched. Germline V gives CDR1 GTSNPN, CDR2 SVGIG (reference sequence).

This chain links TRBV7-2 with TRBJ2-3, with 10 positions matching TRBD2. Germline V gene lookup returns CDR1 SGHTA and CDR2 FQGNSA. J was trimmed by 0 bases and V by 0 bases; bases with no gene match: 6. CDR3 length equals 18 residues. Written as DNA, the CDR3 is TGTGCCAGCAGCTTAGCGGCTAGCGGGGGCCTAAGCACAGATACGCAGTATTTT. This translates into CASSLAASGGLSTDTQYF.

Of note for this clone: One end of the junction fails to match germline, which may point to a read error. V and J are TRBV7-9 and TRBJ1-2, with D possibly being TRBD1 (6 bases). Germline V gene lookup returns CDR1 SEHNR and CDR2 FQNEAQ (reference sequence). The CDR3 sequence is 12 residues long. The CDR3 loop reads CASSLGSGTQAF. Here the CDR3 DNA reads TGTGCCAGCAGCTTAGGGTCCGGGACACAGGCCTTC.

The chain carries TRBV30 and TRBJ1-2, with D possibly TRBD1 on 6 matching bases. V dropped 6 bases and J dropped 8 bases, with 10 bases sitting between them. The CDR3 consists of 10 residues. Per germline, CDR1 GTSNPN and CDR2 SVGIG (reference sequence). The CDR3 is CACWTVGYTF. CDR3 nucleotides: TGTGCCTGTTGGACAGTAGGCTACACCTTC.

CDR3 residues: CASSQERAHTGELFF. In DNA form, the CDR3 reads TGCGCCAGCAGCCAAGAGCGGGCGCACACCGGGGAGCTGTTTTTT. J is TRBJ2-2 and V is TRBV4-3; TRBD2 might be the D (5 bases). This CDR3 region has 15 residues. Per germline, CDR1 LGHNA and CDR2 YSLEER. The ends were cut back, 0 bases at V and 3 bases at J, with 8 bases in the middle.

This clone came up once. The rearrangement uses TRBV9 and TRBJ1-4, with D possibly matching TRBD1 (6 bases). Trimming removed 2 bases from V and 0 bases from J, with 8 bases in between. The germline V gene has CDR1 SGDLS and CDR2 YYNGEE. CDR3 size: 15 residues. DNA of the CDR3: TGTGCCAGCAGCGTCGGACAGTCAACTAATGAAAAACTGTTTTTT. Protein sequence: CASSVGQSTNEKLFF. The full variable domain, completed using reference TRBV9 and TRBJ1-4, is DSGVTQTPKHLITATGQRVTLRCSPRSGDLSVYWYQQSLDQGLQFLIQYYNGEERAKGNILERFSAQQFPDLHSELNLSSLELGDSALYFCASSVGQSTNEKLFFGSGTQLSVL.

This clone was picked up a small number of times. The chain is built from TRBV29-1 and TRBJ2-2, with D perhaps matching TRBD1 (6 bases). CDR3 size: 12 residues. CDR1 and CDR2 (germline): SQVTM, ANQGSEA. V lost 5 bases, J lost 6 bases, and 10 bases lay in between. The CDR3 protein is CSVTGKSGELFF. DNA of the CDR3: TGCAGCGTTACAGGGAAATCCGGGGAGCTGTTTTTT.

The chain has TRBV27 and TRBJ1-1, with 7 bases matching TRBD1. The germline V gene encodes CDR1 MNHEY and CDR2 SMNVEV (reference sequence). V gave up 6 bases and J gave up 3 bases; unmatched junction bases: 1. The CDR3 length is 12 residues. DNA for the CDR3: TGTGCCAGCAGCGACAGGGACACTGAAGCTTTCTTT. Its protein product is CASSDRDTEAFF.

The chain joins TRBV15 to TRBJ2-7; TRBD1 aligns across 7 bases. The germline gives CDR1 LNHNV, CDR2 YYDKDF (reference sequence). Trimming took 6 bases from V and 0 from J; bases not matched to a gene: 5. This CDR3 region has 14 residues. CDR3 loop: CATSPTGLSYEQYF. CDR3 coding DNA: TGTGCCACCAGTCCGACAGGGCTCTCCTACGAGCAGTACTTC.

CDR3 residues: CATSGEDRLLGYTF. The CDR3 nucleotides are TGTGCCACCAGCGGGGAAGACAGGCTACTTGGCTACACCTTC. This chain uses TRBV15 with TRBJ1-2; D is perhaps TRBD1 (6 bases). The germline gives CDR1 LNHNV, CDR2 YYDKDF (reference sequence). Trimming took off 5 bases at V and 7 bases at J, with 17 bases between the two ends. There are 14 residues in the CDR3.

J is TRBJ2-1 and V is TRBV10-2, with D perhaps matching TRBD2 (5 bases). The CDR3 is made up of 15 amino acids. Trimming took off 8 bases at V and 4 bases at J, with 18 bases between the two ends. From germline, CDR1 is WSHSY and CDR2 SAAADI. The CDR3 DNA is TGCGCCAGCGCTGCCCCGGCTAGAGGGTACAATGAGCAGTTCTTC. Translated: CASAAPARGYNEQFF.

This sequence joins TRBV13 and TRBJ2-1, with D uncertain. The CDR3 consists of 13 residues. The V gene lost 3 bases and the J gene lost 3 bases, with 6 bases spanning the gap. In germline, CDR1 is PRHDT, CDR2 FYEKMQ (reference sequence). This chain's CDR3 is CASSLGNYNEQFF. The CDR3 nucleotides read TGTGCCAGCAGCTTGGGAAACTACAATGAGCAGTTCTTC.

This clone has just a few counts. This chain connects TRBV29-1 to TRBJ1-1; 7 bases map to TRBD1. Germline V CDR1 and CDR2: SQVTM, ANQGSEA. The CDR3 totals 16 residues. V was pared by 0 bases and J by 3 bases, with 10 bases of the junction left unmatched. The CDR3 is CSVEDRRNRGYTEAFF. In nucleotides, the CDR3 is TGCAGCGTTGAAGATCGTCGGAACAGGGGTTACACTGAAGCTTTCTTT.

About this clone: With a far larger clone one base away, a read error is the likely cause. Other nucleotide sequences from this sample produce the same CDR3. V usage is TRBV5-6 and J usage is TRBJ2-7; possible D gene TRBD2, 6 bases. The CDR3 consists of 14 residues. The V and J ends lost 4 bases and 0 bases respectively, with 11 bases between them. Germline values: CDR1 SGHDT, CDR2 YYEEEE. In nucleotides, the CDR3 is TGTGCCAGCAGCCAAGTAGCGGACTCCTACGAGCAGTACTTC. Protein sequence: CASSQVADSYEQYF.